The 6 T cell receptor beta chains in this list originate from one sample, sequenced in a study of T cells in women clearing cervical HPV infection. Sequencing was performed with immunoSEQ multiplex PCR; in TCRdb, only in-frame clones are kept and a portion is missing. Its table lists roughly 8,300 clones. Sequencing was carried out using blood buffy coat. These receptors all stem from a woman aged 18 to 75 with a cervical HPV16 infection that either progressed to CIN3+ or cleared (not recorded which).

By frequency, this clone registers medium-sized. The read terminates 3 residues ahead of where the CDR3 ends, so the germline J gene completes it. The chain joins TRBV7-2 to TRBJ2-5; no definite D call. Per the germline V gene, CDR1 is SGHTA and CDR2 is FQGNSA. CDR3 length equals 11 residues. V dropped 2 bases and J dropped 5 bases, with 3 bases sitting between them. CDR3 DNA (partial): TGTGCCAGCAGCTTACTCGAGACC. Amino acid sequence: CASSLLET. From start to end, the CDR3 is CASSLLETQYF.

In regard to this clone: The CDR3 is cut off 3 residues early in the read; its end comes from the germline J gene. The genes are TRBV7-2 and TRBJ2-7, with D maybe TRBD1 (5 bases). Per the germline V gene, CDR1 is SGHTA and CDR2 is FQGNSA. Trimming left V 4 bases short and J 6 bases short, with 10 bases between. CDR3 length: 12 amino acids. Here the CDR3 reads CASSSRTSEQYF. The CDR3 DNA, read in part, is TGTGCCAGCAGCTCTCGGACATCCGAG.

Concerning this clone itself: The read falls 3 residues short of the CDR3 end, and the missing part is taken from the germline J gene. This chain links TRBV20-1 with TRBJ2-7, with D possibly being TRBD1 (5 bases). The CDR3 contains 15 residues. V lost 2 bases to trimming and J lost 3 bases, with 17 bases between them. Germline CDR1 and CDR2: DFQATT and SNEGSKA (reference sequence). CDR3 protein: CSARRIDSVFYEQYF. Incomplete CDR3 DNA: TGCAGTGCTAGAAGGATTGACAGTGTGTTCTACGAG.

This clone counts as medium-sized (0.01 to 0.1%) by frequency. The CDR3 goes on 3 residues after the read ends, and that part is filled in from the germline J gene. V and J are TRBV7-3 and TRBJ2-1; TRBD1 is a possible D gene (6 bases). The CDR3 is made up of 20 amino acids. Germline CDR1 and CDR2: SGHTA and FQGTGA. V lost 0 bases to trimming and J lost 9 bases, with 30 bases between them. The CDR3 DNA, read in part, is TGTGCCAGCAGCTTAACGGGGGCGTTCTCCCTCTCGGAGCTGTGGAGTGAG. This translates into CASSLTGAFSLSELWSE. The entire CDR3 sequence reads CASSLTGAFSLSELWSEQFF.

Note on this clone: The read finishes 3 residues shy of the CDR3 end, and the germline J gene is used to complete it. V usage is TRBV18 and J usage is TRBJ1-5; maybe TRBD1 (6 bases). The CDR3 runs to 15 residues. The germline V and J ends were trimmed by 6 bases and 1 base, with 13 bases remaining between them. Germline-derived CDR1 and CDR2 are KGHSH and LQKENI. The part of the CDR3 DNA that was read is TGTGCCAGCTCCCCGCGACAGGACAGCAATCAGCCC. Its protein product is CASSPRQDSNQP. The CDR3 as a whole reads CASSPRQDSNQPQHF.

On this clone: The read ends 3 residues early relative to the CDR3; the germline J gene fills the gap. V usage is TRBV6-2 or TRBV6-3 and J usage is TRBJ2-7, with TRBD1 as a possible D gene (6 bases). The V end lost 4 bases, the J end lost 3 bases, and 7 bases lay between the germline ends. Germline loops: CDR1 MNHEY, CDR2 SVGEGT. There are 12 residues in the CDR3. This CDR3 reads CASSSDSYEQYF. The DNA read from the CDR3 is TGTGCCAGCAGTTCGGACAGCTACGAG.